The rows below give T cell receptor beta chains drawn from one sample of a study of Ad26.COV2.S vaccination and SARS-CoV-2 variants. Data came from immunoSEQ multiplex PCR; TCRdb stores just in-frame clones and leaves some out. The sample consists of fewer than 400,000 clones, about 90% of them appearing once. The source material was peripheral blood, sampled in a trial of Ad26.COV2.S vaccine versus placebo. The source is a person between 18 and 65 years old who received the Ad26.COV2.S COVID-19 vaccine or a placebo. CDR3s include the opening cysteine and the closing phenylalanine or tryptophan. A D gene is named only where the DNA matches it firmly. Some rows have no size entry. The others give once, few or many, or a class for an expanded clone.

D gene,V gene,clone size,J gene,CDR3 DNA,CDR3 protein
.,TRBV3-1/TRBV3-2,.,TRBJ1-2,TGTGCCAGCAGCCCAACTTGGGGGGGGTCTGGCTACACCTTC,CASSPTWGGSGYTF
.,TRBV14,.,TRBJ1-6,TGTGCCAGCAGCCAAGGGCGCCTCAGGGTCCATAATTCACCCCTCCACTTT,CASSQGRLRVHNSPLHF
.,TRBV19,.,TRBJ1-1,TGTGCCAGTAGTACGGTGGGGGGGGCAAGGACTGAAGCTTTCTTT,CASSTVGGARTEAFF
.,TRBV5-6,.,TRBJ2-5,TGTGCCAGCAGCTTGGATAGACAGCTACCAGAGACCCAGTACTTC,CASSLDRQLPETQYF
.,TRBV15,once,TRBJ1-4,TGTGCCACCAGCGAATCGACACAGGGTACTCGTTTTTTT,CATSESTQGTRFF
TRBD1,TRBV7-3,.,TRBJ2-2,TGTGCCAGCAGCTTAATTCCCGGGACAGGGGTCGGGGAGCTGTTTTTT,CASSLIPGTGVGELFF
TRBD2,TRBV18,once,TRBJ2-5,TGTGCCAGCTCCTCGAGACCTAGCGGAGTGGAGACCCAGTACTTC,CASSSRPSGVETQYF
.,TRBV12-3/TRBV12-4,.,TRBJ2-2,TGTGCCAGCAGTTTATCCTTGGCCGGGGAGCTGTTTTTT,CASSLSLAGELFF
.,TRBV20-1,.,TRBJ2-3,TGCAGTGCTAGTTCCCCCCCGCCCGGGGGGACAGGATTCACAGATACGCAGTATTTT,CSASSPPPGGTGFTDTQYF
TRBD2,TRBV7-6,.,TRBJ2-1,TGTGCCAGCAGCTCCCCTGGGCTAGCGGGGGATGAGCAGTTCTTC,CASSSPGLAGDEQFF
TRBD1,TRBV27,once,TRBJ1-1,TGTGCCAGCAGTTCCCGGACAGGGGAAAGCACTGAAGCTTTCTTT,CASSSRTGESTEAFF
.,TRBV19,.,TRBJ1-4,TGTGCCAGTAATGGAGGTAGGAGTGAAAAACTGTTTTTT,CASNGGRSEKLFF
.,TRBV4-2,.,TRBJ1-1,TGTGCCAGCAGCCAAAAGGGCAAAGGGGGAAACACTGAAGCTTTCTTT,CASSQKGKGGNTEAFF
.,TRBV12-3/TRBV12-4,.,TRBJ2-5,TGTGCCAGCAGTTTTGTTCTCGGGGAGACCCAGTACTTC,CASSFVLGETQYF
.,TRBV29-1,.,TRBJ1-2,TGCAGCGTTGAAGATTGGGGGAGGGGACCTAACTATGGCTACACCTTC,CSVEDWGRGPNYGYTF
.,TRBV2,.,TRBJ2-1,TGTGCCAGCAGTGCGGAATACAATGAGCAGTTCTTC,CASSAEYNEQFF
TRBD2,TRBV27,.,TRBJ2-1,TGTGCCAGCAGTATTGGACTAGCGGTTACCTACAATGAGCAGTTCTTC,CASSIGLAVTYNEQFF
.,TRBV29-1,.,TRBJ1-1,TGCAGCGTTGAGCCGCGGTTGAACACTGAAGCTTTCTTT,CSVEPRLNTEAFF
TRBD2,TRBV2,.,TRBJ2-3,TGTGCCAGCTGGGGGACTAGTGCAGATACGCAGTATTTT,CASWGTSADTQYF
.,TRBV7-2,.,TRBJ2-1,TGTGCCAGCAGCTTAGATTTAGGGTCCCACAATGAGCAGTTCTTC,CASSLDLGSHNEQFF
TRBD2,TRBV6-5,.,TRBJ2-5,TGTGCCAGCAGTTACGGCTGGGAGGGGGAGACCCAGTACTTC,CASSYGWEGETQYF
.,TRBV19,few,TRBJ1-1,TGTGCCAGCCGCCGGGACACCCGAAGCCCTTTCTTT,CASRRDTRSPFF
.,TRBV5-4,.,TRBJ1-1,TGTGCCAGCAGCCCACAGGGAAACACTGAAGCTTTCTTT,CASSPQGNTEAFF